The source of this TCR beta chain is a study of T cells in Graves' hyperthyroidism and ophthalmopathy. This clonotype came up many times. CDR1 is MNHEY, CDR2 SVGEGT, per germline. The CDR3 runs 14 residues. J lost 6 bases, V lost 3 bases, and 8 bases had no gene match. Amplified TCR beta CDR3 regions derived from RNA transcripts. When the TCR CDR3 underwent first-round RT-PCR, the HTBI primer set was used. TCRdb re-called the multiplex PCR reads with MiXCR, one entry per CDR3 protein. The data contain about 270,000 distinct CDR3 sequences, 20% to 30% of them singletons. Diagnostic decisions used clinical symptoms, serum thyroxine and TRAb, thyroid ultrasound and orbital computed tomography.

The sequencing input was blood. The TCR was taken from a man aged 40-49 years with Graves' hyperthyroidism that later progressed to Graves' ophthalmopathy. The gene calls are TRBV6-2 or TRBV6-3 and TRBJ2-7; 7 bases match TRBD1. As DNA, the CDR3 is TGTGCCAGCAGTTATCCCGGGACAGTCCCCGAGCAGTACTTC. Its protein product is CASSYPGTVPEQYF.